The clone carrying this TCR beta chain came up once. The CDR3 sequence is 16 residues long. The germline CDR1 and CDR2 sequences are LGHNA and YSLEER. Unmatched junction bases numbered 6, after V lost 0 bases and J lost 4 bases. Methods used by the authors: Nucleated cell number was recorded as an estimate derived from reference gene primer amplification. Profiling relied on immunoSEQ multiplex PCR, and the TCRdb table lists in-frame clones only, not all of them. The V and J calls and clone size are taken from that table; D and trimming were inferred from the DNA. The sample records under 200,000 clones, around 81% being singletons. This sample stems from a study of blood T cell repertoires in COVID-19. Study at large: COVID-19 samples collected from the United States, Italy and Spain covered acute and convalescent phases. PBMCs, B-cell-depleted T cells, or T cells were the source of the cDNA or gDNA that made up the material.

This receptor was obtained from a man aged 65-85 years with active or convalescent COVID-19. J is TRBJ1-5 and V is TRBV4-3, with 7 bases lining up with TRBD1. Sample: peripheral blood. In DNA, the CDR3 is TGCGCCAGCAGCCAAGATTTGGCAGGGGGAAATCAGCCCCAGCATTTT. Amino acids: CASSQDLAGGNQPQHF.